What follows are 21 T cell receptor beta chains derived from one specimen sequenced in a study of regulatory T cells in long-lasting Graves disease. iRepertoire HTBI primers and Arm-PCR of CDR3 regions built TCR beta libraries. TCRdb fed the multiplex PCR reads into MiXCR, producing one record per CDR3 protein. The table includes roughly 610,000 distinct CDR3 sequences, about 16% detected once. The time point here: newly diagnosed GD, antithyroid drugs for less than 3 months. Construction of the TCR library relied on RNA isolated from PBMCs. The data also belong to a second study, concerning T cells in Graves' hyperthyroidism and ophthalmopathy.

Material: peripheral blood mononuclear cells (PBMCs), obtained at new diagnosis, from a patient treated with antithyroid drugs. These receptors originate from a woman younger than 45 with Graves disease.

About this clonotype itself: This could be a read error, since a much larger clone is one nucleotide away. J is TRBJ2-1 and V is TRBV11-1; no definite D call. The CDR3 is made up of 14 amino acids. CDR1 and CDR2 (germline): SGHAT, FQDESV (reference sequence). CDR3 nucleotide sequence: TGTGCCAGCAGGGAACGCAGCCTCCAAGAGACCCAGTGCTTC. It specifies CASRERSLQETQCF.

As DNA, the CDR3 is TGTGCCAGCAGCTTACGAGACGACGTCCTGACTTTC. Protein: CASSLRDDVLTF. This chain links TRBV7-9 with TRBJ2-6; no clear D. The CDR3 sequence is 12 residues long. Germline-derived CDR1 and CDR2 are SEHNR and FQNEAQ (reference sequence). Trimming shortened V by 2 bases and J by 11 bases, and 7 bases separated the two germline ends.

This clonotype was counted ten times or more. This rearrangement joins TRBV28 to TRBJ2-7; 8 bases are shared with TRBD1. Germline assignment: CDR1 MDHEN and CDR2 SYDVKM. J was trimmed by 4 bases and V by 6 bases; bases with no gene match: 8. The CDR3 loop spans 14 amino acids. The CDR3 region is CASSPHDRGYEQYF. The CDR3 region has the DNA TGTGCCAGCAGCCCTCATGACAGGGGTTACGAGCAGTACTTC.

V and J are TRBV29-1 and TRBJ2-7, with TRBD1 as a possible D gene (6 bases). V was cut by 7 bases and J by 5 bases, with 15 bases left in between. This CDR3 is 12 amino acids long. Germline V CDR1 and CDR2: SQVTM, ANQGSEA. The CDR3 protein is CSAKTYRDEQYF. The CDR3 DNA sequence: TGCAGCGCAAAGACCTACAGGGACGAGCAGTACTTC.

In its sample, this clonotype was seen many times. This chain uses TRBV6-5 with TRBJ1-2; D is ambiguous. Between the trimmed V and J ends, which lost 0 bases and 4 bases, there was a span of 6 bases. From germline, CDR1 is MNHEY and CDR2 SVGAGI. This CDR3 is 13 amino acids long. This chain's CDR3 is CASSYSGPYGYTF. The CDR3 DNA follows: TGTGCCAGCAGTTACTCAGGGCCCTATGGCTACACCTTC.

For this clonotype: A much larger clone is a single base away; this may be a read error. The V gene is TRBV5-1, the J gene TRBJ1-2, with D possibly matching TRBD1 (5 bases). Trimming shortened V by 0 bases and J by 7 bases, and 13 bases separated the two germline ends. The CDR3 covers 14 residues. CDR1 is SGHRS, CDR2 YFSETQ, per germline. CDR3 in amino acids: CASSLEGPEGGYTF. The CDR3 DNA follows: TGCGCCAGCAGCTTGGAGGGACCGGAGGGTGGCTACACCTTC.

In the case of this clonotype: This sequence may be a read error, since a much larger clone differs from it by one base. CDR3 DNA sequence: TGTGCCAGCAGACTTGGACTAGCGAAGGAGACCCAGTTCTTC. Translating gives CASRLGLAKETQFF. The V and J genes are TRBV12-3 or TRBV12-4 and TRBJ2-1; 9 positions agree with TRBD2. V lost 6 bases and J lost 13; bases outside the gene matches: 13. This CDR3 is 14 amino acids long.

As regards this clonotype: A much larger clone differs by one base, so this may be a read error. The chain joins TRBV20-1 to TRBJ1-2; 8 bases map to TRBD1. V lost 5 bases and J lost 7; bases outside the gene matches: 12. Germline lookup yields CDR1 DFQATT and CDR2 SNEGSKA (reference sequence). The CDR3 contains 14 residues. CDR3 nucleotide sequence: TGCAGTGCTTCCCTCCGGGACAGGAGTTCTGGCTACACCTTC. Translated: CSASLRDRSSGYTF.

Many counts were recorded for this clonotype. The V and J genes are TRBV20-1 and TRBJ1-5, with D maybe TRBD1 (5 bases). Germline V gene data show CDR1 as DFQATT and CDR2 as SNEGSKA (reference sequence). The V end lost 3 bases, the J end lost 6 bases, and 9 bases lay between the germline ends. This CDR3 has 12 residues. DNA of the CDR3: TGCAGTGCTAGGCAGGGTAGTCAGCCCCAGCATTTT. Its translation is CSARQGSQPQHF.

J is TRBJ2-1 and V is TRBV30; D gene unclear. V lost 2 bases and J 0 bases, leaving 17 bases between the germline ends. The CDR3 consists of 17 residues. The germline gives CDR1 GTSNPN, CDR2 SVGIG (reference sequence). DNA of the CDR3: TGTGCCTGGAGTAGCGTCCGGGTCTACCGCTCCTACAATGAGCAGTTCTTC. Translation gives CAWSSVRVYRSYNEQFF.

This clonotype was counted only a few times. The chain employs TRBV6-5 and TRBJ2-7; 8 bases are a match to TRBD2. The CDR3 has 14 residues. CDR1 and CDR2 (germline): MNHEY, SVGAGI. Trimming cost V 4 bases and J 6 bases; bases outside gene matches: 8. The CDR3 nucleotides read TGTGCCAGCAGTTTGGGTAGCGGGATCTCCGAGCAGTACTTC. Its protein is CASSLGSGISEQYF.

In this sample, this clonotype turned up a few times. The chain links TRBV28 to TRBJ2-1; D gene uncertain. The J call is uncertain, as TRBJ2-5 better fits the DNA end. CDR1 is MDHEN and CDR2 is SYDVKM in the germline V gene. The CDR3 runs to 13 residues. This chain's CDR3 is CASSWSTGATQYF. The CDR3 DNA follows: TGTGCCAGCAGTTGGTCTACGGGTGCCACCCAGTACTTC.

The chain has TRBV6-9 and TRBJ1-5; D not certain. Trimming left V 3 bases short and J 7 bases short, with 13 bases between. CDR1 is MNHGY, CDR2 SVAAGI, per germline. CDR3 size: 14 residues. The CDR3 coding sequence is TGTGCCAGCAGTTACGGCGGGCCACTGCAGCCCCAGCATTTT. As protein: CASSYGGPLQPQHF.

Many counts were recorded for this clonotype. The chain couples TRBV7-2 to TRBJ1-4, with 9 bases fitting TRBD1. Trimming took 1 base from V and 10 from J; bases not matched to a gene: 7. This CDR3 is built from 15 residues. CDR1 is SGHTA, CDR2 FQGNSA, per germline. The CDR3 DNA is TGTGCCAGCAGCTTAGTAAAACAGGGGGCCTTAAAACTGTTTTTT. This translates into CASSLVKQGALKLFF. The full variable domain, rest sourced from reference TRBV7-2 and TRBJ1-4, is GAGVSQSPSNKVTEKGKDVELRCDPISGHTALYWYRQSLGQGLEFLIYFQGNSAPDKSGLPSDRFSAERTGGSVSTLTIQRTQQEDSAVYLCASSLVKQGALKLFFGSGTQLSVL.

This clonotype was recorded at least ten times. V usage is TRBV5-1 and J usage is TRBJ2-7; perhaps TRBD1 as D (6 bases). Between the trimmed V and J ends, which lost 4 bases and 1 base, there was a span of 12 bases. CDR3 length: 14 residues. Germline V CDR1 and CDR2: SGHRS, YFSETQ. The CDR3 here is CASSSTGISYEQYF. CDR3 nucleotides: TGCGCCAGCAGCAGCACAGGGATTTCCTACGAGCAGTACTTC.

V is TRBV25-1 and J is TRBJ2-7, with D tentatively TRBD1 or TRBD2 (5 bases each). Germline-derived CDR1 and CDR2 are MGHDK and SYGVNS. Trimming took 3 bases from V and 5 from J, leaving 14 bases between them. The CDR3 totals 14 residues. CDR3 amino acids: CASSDPGRVNEQYF. The CDR3 coding sequence is TGTGCCAGCAGTGACCCGGGGCGGGTTAACGAGCAGTACTTC.

This clonotype was observed many times. At one end the junction does not follow the germline gene, possibly because of a read error. The chain has TRBV7-2 and TRBJ2-1; 11 bases line up with TRBD2. The V gene's germline CDR1 is SGHTA and CDR2 FQGNSA. This CDR3 spans 16 amino acids. CDR3 coding DNA: TGTGCCAGCAGCTTCCTAGACCCAAGGTCTAGCGGGAGGCCCATCTTC. Translation gives CASSFLDPRSSGRPIF.

This clonotype was seen more than once but under ten times. J is TRBJ1-6 and V is TRBV30, with 7 bases matching TRBD1. Germline CDR1 is GTSNPN and CDR2 is SVGIG (reference sequence). With 2 bases clipped from V and 8 bases from J, the junction kept 3 bases outside the gene matches. CDR3 size: 13 residues. The CDR3 reads CAWSRTGDSPLHF. In nucleotides, the CDR3 is TGTGCCTGGAGTCGGACAGGTGATTCACCCCTCCACTTT. Looking up the rest from reference TRBV30 and TRBJ1-6 gives the full variable domain: SQTIHQWPATLVQPVGSPLSLECTVEGTSNPNLYWYRQAAGRGLQLLFYSVGIGQISSEVPQNLSASRPQDRQFILSSKKLLLSDSGFYLCAWSRTGDSPLHFGNGTRLTVT.

This clonotype was seen more than once but under ten times. The chain carries TRBV4-2 and TRBJ2-7, with D unresolved. Germline lookup yields CDR1 LGHNA and CDR2 YNFKEQ. Trimming shortened V by 0 bases and J by 3 bases, and 9 bases separated the two germline ends. This CDR3 contains 14 residues. In DNA form, the CDR3 reads TGTGCCAGCAGCCAAGATGCTACCCGCTACGAGCAGTACTTC. Protein sequence: CASSQDATRYEQYF.

This clonotype was counted between two and nine times. The gene calls are TRBV5-4 and TRBJ2-6; unclear D gene. This CDR3 region has 16 residues. Germline V lookup: CDR1 SGHNT, CDR2 YYREEE (reference sequence). Trimming left V 1 base short and J 1 base short, with 9 bases between. The CDR3 bases are TGTGCCAGCAGCTTGTTTGTGGGGTCTGGGGCCAACGTCCTGACTTTC. This sequence encodes CASSLFVGSGANVLTF.

This clonotype was counted a few times. The junction shows a germline mismatch at one end, possibly a read error. The CDR3 coding sequence is TGTGCCAGCAGCTTAGCGTGGGCACAGAGCAAACACATTCAGTACTTC. It codes for CASSLAWAQSKHIQYF. The V and J genes are TRBV7-2 and TRBJ2-4; D is unclear. Per the germline V gene, CDR1 is SGHTA and CDR2 is FQGNSA. CDR3 length: 16 amino acids.